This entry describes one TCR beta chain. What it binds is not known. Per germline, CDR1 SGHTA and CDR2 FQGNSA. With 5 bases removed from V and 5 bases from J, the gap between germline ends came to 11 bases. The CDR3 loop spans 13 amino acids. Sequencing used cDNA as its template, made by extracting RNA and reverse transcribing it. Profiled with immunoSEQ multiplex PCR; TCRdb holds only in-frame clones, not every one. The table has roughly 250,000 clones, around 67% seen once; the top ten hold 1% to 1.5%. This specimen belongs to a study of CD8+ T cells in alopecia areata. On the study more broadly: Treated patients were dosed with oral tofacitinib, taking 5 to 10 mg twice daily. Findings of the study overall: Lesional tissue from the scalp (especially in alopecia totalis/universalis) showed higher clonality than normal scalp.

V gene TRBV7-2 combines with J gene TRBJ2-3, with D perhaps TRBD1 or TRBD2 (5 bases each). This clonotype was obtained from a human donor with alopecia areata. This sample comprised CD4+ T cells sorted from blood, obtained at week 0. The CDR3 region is CASSRTGLDTQYF. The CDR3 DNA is TGTGCCAGCAGCCGCACGGGGCTAGATACGCAGTATTTT.